The following is a T cell receptor (beta chain) sequence with its context. The data stem from a study of CD8 T cells in ankylosing spondylitis. TCRdb ran MiXCR on the 5' RACE reads and lists one entry per CDR3 protein. This table holds about 160,000 distinct CDR3 sequences, 8.5% to 10% found once. This CDR3 contains 13 residues. V was trimmed by 5 bases and J by 2 bases, leaving 9 bases between them. Germline CDR1 is SNHLY and CDR2 is FYNNEI. The rearrangement joins TRBV2 to TRBJ2-5; D uncertain. The receptor comes from a female donor with ankylosing spondylitis or in good health (not recorded which). Sample: blood, either unsorted or a sorted T cell fraction (not recorded which). The CDR3 nucleotides are TGTGCCAGCAGTTTTCCAAGACAAGAGACCCAGTACTTC. Translating gives CASSFPRQETQYF.